This T cell receptor beta chain emerged from a study of blood T cell repertoires in COVID-19 (dated by TCRdb to 2018 to 2021). Regarding the research as a whole: The collaborator samples originated in the United States, Italy and Spain and spanned the acute and convalescent phases of COVID-19. A freely available public database, intended as a resource for researchers studying the immune response to SARS-CoV-2, is where the repertoires were released. Samples came from the ongoing ImmuneRACE study (first 160 participants) plus 1,254 subjects from 6 global collaborators. Where HLA class I and class II types were available, the types were taken from metadata supplied by the sample provider, not from assay-based typing. The dataset comprised deeply sampled blood TCRbeta repertoires from subjects exposed to, actively infected with, or recovered from COVID-19. The prospective study material was composed of cDNA or gDNA derived from T cells, B-cell-depleted T cells, or PBMCs. The sample metadata nearly always contained a de-identified subject ID, COVID-19 status, age in years and sex.

Each collaborating institution followed its own protocols to collect whole blood in K2EDTA tubes. For TCRbeta analysis, collaborator samples were shipped as frozen whole blood, as isolated PBMCs, or as DNA extracted from either sample type. Remarks on this clone: Its antigen is unknown. Qualities for individual bases were not recorded, and no much larger clone is one base off.

The immunoSEQ Assay, a bias-controlled multiplex PCR, was used to amplify TCRbeta CDR3 regions from genomic DNA. Turning to the authors' computational methods: Nucleated cell counts per sample were estimated from amplification of reference gene primers within the assay. To quantify the absolute abundance of each unique TCRbeta CDR3 rearrangement, sequence reads were collapsed and filtered. Productive Simpson clonality was computed per sample as the square root of Simpson's diversity index over productive rearrangements. TCRdb stores this immuneACCESS table with in-frame sequences only. Part of the clones is absent; in the studies checked, under half of the shortfall reflects unresolved V genes, and no reason is known for the rest. V, J and clone size reflect that table, while D and trimming were determined from the DNA. The sample yields fewer than 80,000 clones; around 86% were counted once. The ten biggest clones cover approximately 0.99% of the sample.

What the authors observed across the whole study: The quantity of clinical and demographic metadata differed by source and by participant and was supplied without curation.

From the cysteine up to the phenylalanine, the CDR3 has a length of 16 residues. Only the CDR3 portion is preserved as DNA: 48 bases, with reading frame beginning at the first base. Trimming takes 0 bases off V and 2 bases off J; junction bases not matched to a gene: 3. Sequences SGHKS (CDR1) and YYEKEE (CDR2) are obtained from the germline V gene (reference sequence). This clonotype originated in a man between 65 and 85 years old with acute or convalescent COVID-19. What was sequenced was peripheral blood. The rearrangement combines TRBV5-5 with TRBJ2-3, with 10 middle bases fitting TRBD2. The bases are TGTGCCAGCAGCTTGGGGAGCGGGGGGGCCACAGATACGCAGTATTTT. Its protein reads: CASSLGSGGATDTQYF.